The 29 T cell receptor beta chains below were found in one sample sequenced in a study of CD8 T cells in Susac syndrome. About 0.5 to 1 ug RNA was reverse transcribed with random hexamers. TCRdb reprocessed the immunoSEQ multiplex PCR reads via MiXCR and lists one record per CDR3 protein. The data contain more than 110,000 distinct CDR3 sequences, 95% of them seen just once; the ten biggest clones take up roughly 0.14%. The sample consisted of CD4+ T cells from PBMCs. These receptors were obtained from a human donor with Susac syndrome.

The chain is built from TRBV12-3 or TRBV12-4 and TRBJ2-2, with D perhaps matching TRBD2 (6 bases). V lost 8 bases and J lost 1, with 11 bases in between. The length of the CDR3 is 14 residues. In DNA, the CDR3 is TGTGCCAGCTGGCTAGCGAGGAACACCGGGGAGCTGTTTTTT. Amino acids: CASWLARNTGELFF.

This clonotype appeared a single time. The gene calls are TRBV29-1 and TRBJ1-1; 7 bases fit TRBD1. Germline V gives CDR1 SQVTM, CDR2 ANQGSEA. The CDR3 extends over 14 amino acids. Trimming removed 4 bases from V and 2 bases from J; junction bases left unmatched: 7. CDR3 sequence reads: CSVGDSDDNTEAFF. CDR3 DNA sequence: TGCAGCGTTGGGGACAGCGATGATAACACTGAAGCTTTCTTT.

Only one count was recorded for this clonotype. J is TRBJ2-3 and V is TRBV20-1; no clear D. Germline CDR1 reads DFQATT; CDR2 reads SNEGSKA (reference sequence). The V and J ends lost 6 bases and 1 base respectively, with 11 bases between them. The CDR3 extends over 13 amino acids. Here the CDR3 reads CSAHLGGTDTQYF. CDR3 bases: TGCAGTGCCCACCTTGGGGGCACAGATACGCAGTATTTT.

The rearrangement uses TRBV7-2 and TRBJ2-5; weak D call: TRBD2 (5 bases). V lost 6 bases and J 2 bases, leaving 16 bases between the germline ends. The CDR3 totals 15 residues. CDR1 is SGHTA, CDR2 FQGNSA, per germline. CDR3 protein: CASRKGSVGQETQYF. The DNA for the CDR3 is TGTGCCAGCAGGAAGGGTAGCGTCGGGCAAGAGACCCAGTACTTC. Based on the CDR3 plus reference TRBV7-2 and TRBJ2-5, the full variable domain is GAGVSQSPSNKVTEKGKDVELRCDPISGHTALYWYRQSLGQGLEFLIYFQGNSAPDKSGLPSDRFSAERTGGSVSTLTIQRTQQEDSAVYLCASRKGSVGQETQYFGPGTRLLVL.

CDR3: CASSWGINEQYF. The CDR3 DNA reads as TGTGCCAGCTCATGGGGGATCAACGAGCAGTACTTC. The chain has TRBV18 and TRBJ2-7; D is possibly TRBD1 or TRBD2 (5 bases each). The CDR3 has 12 residues. Trimming shortened V by 5 bases and J by 5 bases, and 10 bases separated the two germline ends. Germline V gene lookup returns CDR1 KGHSH and CDR2 LQKENI.

This chain joins TRBV3-1 and TRBJ2-4; D unclear. Germline V gene sequence: CDR1 LGHDT, CDR2 YNNKEL (reference sequence). The ends were cut back, 0 bases at V and 0 bases at J, with 6 bases in the middle. The CDR3 is made up of 15 amino acids. CDR3 loop: CASSQDRVAKNIQYF. Here the CDR3 DNA reads TGTGCCAGCAGCCAAGATCGAGTAGCCAAAAACATTCAGTACTTC.

This chain connects TRBV2 to TRBJ2-1, with D unresolved. V shed 7 bases and J shed 5 bases, with 12 bases lying between them. CDR1 and CDR2 (germline): SNHLY, FYNNEI. The CDR3 has 13 amino acids. This CDR3 is CASTPTFNNEQFF. Here the CDR3 DNA reads TGTGCCAGCACCCCAACCTTTAACAATGAGCAGTTCTTC.

This chain uses TRBV23-1 with TRBJ1-5; tentatively, D is TRBD1 (6 bases). TRBV23-1 is filed as an ORF, its function uncertain. V lost 2 bases, J lost 0 bases, and 11 bases lay in between. This CDR3 has 16 residues. This CDR3 reads CASSQPAGASNQPQHF. DNA for the CDR3: TGCGCCAGCAGTCAACCCGCAGGGGCTAGCAATCAGCCCCAGCATTTT.

The chain joins TRBV4-3 to TRBJ1-1, with D unresolved. V was trimmed by 1 base and J by 7 bases, leaving 10 bases between them. Germline values: CDR1 LGHNA, CDR2 YSLEER. CDR3 length: 13 residues. The CDR3 protein is CASSQGRGGEAFF. Here the CDR3 DNA reads TGCGCCAGCAGCCAAGGCCGTGGTGGTGAAGCTTTCTTT.

J is TRBJ1-5 and V is TRBV28; D is uncertain. From germline, CDR1 is MDHEN and CDR2 SYDVKM. This CDR3 has 15 amino acids. Trimming shortened V by 6 bases and J by 3 bases, and 15 bases separated the two germline ends. The CDR3 region is CASSGDILYNQPQHF. For the CDR3, the DNA is TGTGCCAGCAGCGGAGACATTCTCTACAATCAGCCCCAGCATTTT.

The V and J genes are TRBV5-6 and TRBJ1-2, with D maybe TRBD1 (5 bases). Trimming cost V 4 bases and J 2 bases, with 9 bases left between them. The CDR3 runs 13 residues. Looked up from germline, CDR1 is SGHDT and CDR2 is YYEEEE. The CDR3 DNA reads as TGTGCCAGCAGCGGGGGACGGAACTATGGCTACACCTTC. Translation: CASSGGRNYGYTF.

The chain has TRBV20-1 and TRBJ1-5, with TRBD1 matching 9 bases. This CDR3 comprises 13 residues. V shed 5 bases and J 4 bases; nucleotides not matched to a gene: 3. From germline, CDR1 is DFQATT and CDR2 SNEGSKA (reference sequence). The CDR3 region is CSAVGTGNQPQHF. In nucleotides, the CDR3 is TGCAGTGCTGTAGGGACAGGGAATCAGCCCCAGCATTTT.

Here the CDR3 reads CGQAGTANSPLHF. The CDR3 region has the DNA TGCGGACAAGCCGGGACAGCGAATTCACCCCTCCACTTT. The J gene is TRBJ1-6, the V gene TRBV20-1, with 7 bases identical to TRBD1. There are 13 residues in the CDR3. The V gene's germline CDR1 is DFQATT and CDR2 SNEGSKA (reference sequence).

The chain joins TRBV7-9 to TRBJ2-4; 7 bases are a match to TRBD2. This CDR3 has 16 residues. V lost 7 bases, J lost 1 base, and 10 bases stayed unmatched. The germline CDR1 and CDR2 sequences are SEHNR and FQNEAQ (reference sequence). CDR3 in DNA: TGTGCCAGCACCCAAGGGATCGGGGGGGCCAAAAACATTCAGTACTTC. This sequence encodes CASTQGIGGAKNIQYF.

Written as DNA, the CDR3 is TGTGCCAGCAGAGGCCGGGAGGCCGTTCAGCCCCAGCATTTT. Residues: CASRGREAVQPQHF. J is TRBJ1-5 and V is TRBV6-6; unclear D gene. Germline V gives CDR1 MNHNY, CDR2 SVGAGI (reference sequence). The CDR3 has 14 amino acids. Trimming removed 6 bases at V and 6 bases at J, with 15 bases between.

V usage is TRBV12-3 or TRBV12-4 and J usage is TRBJ1-1; D might be TRBD1 (6 bases). The CDR3 loop spans 15 amino acids. V dropped 2 bases and J dropped 2 bases, with 12 bases sitting between them. DNA for the CDR3: TGTGCCAGCAGTTTACCAGGGGTTCCTAACACTGAAGCTTTCTTT. Translation: CASSLPGVPNTEAFF.

The chain couples TRBV28 to TRBJ2-7; the D call may be TRBD1 or TRBD2 (5 bases each). The CDR3 runs 14 residues. The V end lost 3 bases, the J end lost 2 bases, and 11 bases lay between the germline ends. Germline-derived CDR1 and CDR2 are MDHEN and SYDVKM. The CDR3 sequence is CASSLGTGAYEQYF. CDR3 nucleotide sequence: TGTGCCAGCAGTTTGGGGACCGGGGCCTACGAGCAGTACTTC.

The chain links TRBV4-2 to TRBJ1-5; D is ambiguous. Trimming shortened V by 4 bases and J by 2 bases, and 12 bases separated the two germline ends. Germline CDR1 reads LGHNA; CDR2 reads YNFKEQ. This CDR3 comprises 15 residues. The CDR3 protein is CASSPYLGGNQPQHF. The CDR3, as DNA: TGTGCCAGCAGCCCCTACTTAGGAGGCAATCAGCCCCAGCATTTT.

The CDR3 region has the DNA TGCAGTGCTAGAGCCGCCCAACATACCACAGATACGCAGTATTTT. Translated, it gives CSARAAQHTTDTQYF. V is TRBV20-1 and J is TRBJ2-3; D not certain. Trimming left V 1 base short and J 2 bases short, with 13 bases between. This CDR3 contains 15 residues. Looked up from germline, CDR1 is DFQATT and CDR2 is SNEGSKA (reference sequence).

CDR3 coding DNA: TGCGCCAGCAGCTTGGCCGATTTCGGGGGCACTGAAGCTTTCTTT. This sequence encodes CASSLADFGGTEAFF. This chain connects TRBV5-1 to TRBJ1-1; perhaps TRBD1 as D (5 bases). The CDR3 runs to 15 residues. Trimming removed 0 bases from V and 4 bases from J, with 13 bases in between. Germline-derived CDR1 and CDR2 are SGHRS and YFSETQ. The variable domain in full, with the rest retrieved from reference TRBV5-1 and TRBJ1-1, is KAGVTQTPRYLIKTRGQQVTLSCSPISGHRSVSWYQQTPGQGLQFLFEYFSETQRNKGNFPGRFSGRQFSNSRSEMNVSTLELGDSALYLCASSLADFGGTEAFFGQGTRLTVV.

The chain couples TRBV6-2 or TRBV6-3 to TRBJ2-3; 7 bases are shared with TRBD2. The V segment lost 8 bases and the J segment 2 bases; nucleotides outside the gene matches: 7. The CDR3 runs to 14 residues. Per germline, CDR1 MNHEY and CDR2 SVGEGT. The CDR3 nucleotides are TGTGCCAGCCTAGCCGGGGGGTCCACAGATACGCAGTATTTT. Protein sequence: CASLAGGSTDTQYF.

This chain joins TRBV20-1 and TRBJ1-3; TRBD1 is a possible D gene (5 bases). V was trimmed by 0 bases and J by 4 bases, leaving 10 bases between them. The germline V gene encodes CDR1 DFQATT and CDR2 SNEGSKA (reference sequence). The CDR3 consists of 14 residues. For the CDR3, the DNA is TGCAGTGCTAGAGAGCCAGGGAGCGGAAACACCATATATTTT. This gives the protein CSAREPGSGNTIYF.

This chain joins TRBV27 and TRBJ1-1; D call uncertain. The CDR3 totals 14 residues. V was shortened by 7 bases and J by 0 bases, with 12 bases between the two germline ends. CDR1 and CDR2 from the germline V gene are MNHEY and SMNVEV (reference sequence). The DNA of the CDR3 is TGTGCCAGCACCCGACTTGGGGTGAACACTGAAGCTTTCTTT. Protein sequence: CASTRLGVNTEAFF.

This chain uses TRBV28 with TRBJ1-2, with D unclear. This CDR3 comprises 11 residues. V lost 6 bases and J 6 bases, leaving 8 bases between the germline ends. Germline V gene sequence: CDR1 MDHEN, CDR2 SYDVKM. CDR3 in DNA: TGTGCCAGCAGGCTTTTGAATGGCTACACCTTC. Translated: CASRLLNGYTF.

The chain employs TRBV29-1 and TRBJ1-1; maybe TRBD1 (5 bases). The V end was cut by 8 bases, the J end by 6 bases, with 19 bases between. The CDR3 spans 13 residues. Germline V gives CDR1 SQVTM, CDR2 ANQGSEA. This CDR3 reads CSSRIGTRAEAFF. In nucleotides, the CDR3 is TGCAGCTCAAGAATTGGGACGAGGGCTGAAGCTTTCTTT.

The gene calls are TRBV5-1 and TRBJ1-1, with 11 bases fitting TRBD1. Looked up from germline, CDR1 is SGHRS and CDR2 is YFSETQ. CDR3 length: 18 amino acids. The V gene end was trimmed by 0 bases and the J gene end by 1 base; junction bases not matched to a gene: 8. CDR3 DNA: TGCGCCAGCAGCTTGGCTCCCGGGACAGGGGGTTCGAACACTGAAGCTTTCTTT. This codes for CASSLAPGTGGSNTEAFF.

The chain has TRBV6-2 or TRBV6-3 and TRBJ2-7; no clear D gene. The germline V gene encodes CDR1 MNHEY and CDR2 SVGEGT. The CDR3 covers 14 residues. V was pared by 2 bases and J by 6 bases, with 14 bases between. In DNA, the CDR3 is TGTGCCAGCAGTTACGTAGAAATTGTTATCGAGCAGTACTTC. Protein: CASSYVEIVIEQYF.

The chain employs TRBV9 and TRBJ2-2, with D possibly being TRBD1 (5 bases). The germline V gene encodes CDR1 SGDLS and CDR2 YYNGEE. CDR3 length equals 14 residues. V was trimmed by 6 bases and J by 3 bases, leaving 12 bases between them. Written as DNA, the CDR3 is TGTGCCAGCACCACGCCAGGGTACACCGGGGAGCTGTTTTTT. Protein: CASTTPGYTGELFF.

The chain couples TRBV9 to TRBJ2-5; D may be TRBD2 (5 bases). Trimming took off 6 bases at V and 3 bases at J, with 15 bases between the two ends. Germline CDR1 reads SGDLS; CDR2 reads YYNGEE. This CDR3 spans 14 amino acids. CDR3 sequence: CASTKRAGEETQYF. The CDR3 DNA follows: TGTGCCAGCACCAAGAGGGCTGGGGAAGAGACCCAGTACTTC.